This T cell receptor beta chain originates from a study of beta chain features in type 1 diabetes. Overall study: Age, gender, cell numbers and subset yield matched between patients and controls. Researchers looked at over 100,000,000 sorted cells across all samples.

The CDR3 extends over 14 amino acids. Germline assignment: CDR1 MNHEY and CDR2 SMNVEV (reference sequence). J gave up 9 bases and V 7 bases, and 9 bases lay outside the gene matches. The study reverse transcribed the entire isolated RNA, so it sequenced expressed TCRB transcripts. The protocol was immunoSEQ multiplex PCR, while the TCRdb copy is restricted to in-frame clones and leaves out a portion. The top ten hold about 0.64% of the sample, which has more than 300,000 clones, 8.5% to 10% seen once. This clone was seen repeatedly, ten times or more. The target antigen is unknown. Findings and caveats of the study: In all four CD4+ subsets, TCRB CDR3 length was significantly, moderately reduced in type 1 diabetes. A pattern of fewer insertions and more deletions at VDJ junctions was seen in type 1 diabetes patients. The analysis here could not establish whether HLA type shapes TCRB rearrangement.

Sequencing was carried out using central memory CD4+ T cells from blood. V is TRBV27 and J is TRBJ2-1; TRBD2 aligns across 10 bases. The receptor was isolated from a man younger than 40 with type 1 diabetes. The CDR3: CASTPRTSGAEQFF. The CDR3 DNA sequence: TGTGCCAGCACCCCCCGGACTAGCGGAGCTGAGCAGTTCTTC.